The T cell receptor (beta chain) described here comes from a study of control samples from healthy donors and cancer patients. This clone has more than one count but fewer than ten. The repertoire was sequenced with immunoSEQ multiplex PCR; TCRdb's copy has only in-frame clones and lacks some. The table lists some 120,000 clones, about 89% of them singletons, with 2.9% in the top ten. The V gene's germline CDR1 is MDHEN and CDR2 SYDVKM. The V gene lost 4 bases and the J gene lost 0 bases, with 12 bases spanning the gap. This CDR3 is built from 15 residues. Sample: blood. The genes are TRBV28 and TRBJ1-1, with D perhaps matching TRBD1 (6 bases). This sequence originates from a man aged 55 to 70 in good health. CDR3 sequence (DNA): TGTGCCAGCAGTTGGAGGGGGATGATGAACACTGAAGCTTTCTTT. Translating it yields CASSWRGMMNTEAFF.